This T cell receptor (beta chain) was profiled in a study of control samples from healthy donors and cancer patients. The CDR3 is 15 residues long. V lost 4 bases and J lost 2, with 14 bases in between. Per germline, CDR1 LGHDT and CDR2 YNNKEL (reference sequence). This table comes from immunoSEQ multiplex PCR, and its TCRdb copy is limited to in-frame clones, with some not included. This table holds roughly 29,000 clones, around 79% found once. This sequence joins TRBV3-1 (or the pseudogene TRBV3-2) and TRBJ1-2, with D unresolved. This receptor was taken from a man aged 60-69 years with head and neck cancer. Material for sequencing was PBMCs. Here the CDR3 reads CASSPYDGLNYGYTF. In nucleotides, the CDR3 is TGTGCCAGCAGCCCTTATGACGGATTGAACTATGGCTACACCTTC.